The source of this T cell receptor beta chain is a study of cytomegalovirus exposure and HLA in healthy donors. Germline V CDR1 and CDR2: GTSNPN, SVGIG (reference sequence). The V end was cut by 1 base, the J end by 5 bases, with 14 bases between. The CDR3 runs 14 residues. In the PCR, 60 Vbeta and 13 Jbeta primers were used. TCRdb keeps only in-frame clones here, not all; method: immunoSEQ multiplex PCR. The sample shows some 140,000 clones, over 60% of them seen only once. The sequenced sample was PBMCs. This clonotype was obtained from a woman aged 40 to 50 in good health and CMV-seronegative. V is TRBV30 and J is TRBJ1-1; D gene unclear. The CDR3: CAWSALVSRTEAFF. The CDR3, as DNA: TGTGCCTGGAGTGCCCTGGTTTCGAGGACTGAAGCTTTCTTT. Filled out from reference TRBV30 and TRBJ1-1, the complete variable domain reads SQTIHQWPATLVQPVGSPLSLECTVEGTSNPNLYWYRQAAGRGLQLLFYSVGIGQISSEVPQNLSASRPQDRQFILSSKKLLLSDSGFYLCAWSALVSRTEAFFGQGTRLTVV.